This TCR beta chain was captured in a study of blood T cell repertoires in COVID-19. Study background: The United States, Italy and Spain were the sources of the acute and convalescent COVID-19 samples. Sample material is recorded as cDNA or gDNA derived from T cells, B-cell-depleted T cells, or PBMCs.

As handled by the study authors: Counts of nucleated cells, estimated from reference gene primer amplification, were obtained. Some clones are missing from TCRdb's copy, which holds only in-frame ones; the method was immunoSEQ multiplex PCR. V and J calls plus clone size are reproduced from that table; the DNA served to infer D and trimming. Of about 52,000 clones listed, 82% are singletons. Seattle cases were enrolled at active infection and followed longitudinally. The V gene end was trimmed by 2 bases and the J gene end by 0 bases; junction bases not matched to a gene: 7. The CDR3 covers 16 residues. Germline V CDR1 and CDR2: SGHTS, YDEGEE.

The chain joins TRBV5-8 to TRBJ1-1, with 7 bases fitting TRBD1. This TCR derives from a man older than 75 with COVID-19, enrolled during active disease. Sample: peripheral blood. The DNA for the CDR3 is TGTGCCAGCAGCTTCGGGACAGTCAACTTGAACACTGAAGCTTTCTTT. Translation: CASSFGTVNLNTEAFF.